This T cell receptor beta chain was identified during a study of T cell responses to AZD1222 COVID-19 vaccine. Only in-frame clones appear in the TCRdb table, and some are missing; sequencing was by immunoSEQ multiplex PCR. The sample carries approximately 150,000 clones, under 90% recorded once. The ends were cut back, 2 bases at V and 1 base at J, with 14 bases in the middle. Germline assignment: CDR1 GTSNPN and CDR2 SVGIG (reference sequence). The CDR3 is 15 residues long. General observations from the study: The study found vaccine-associated CD4 TCRs spanning spike, dominant at 160-218 and 743-854. Every sample of the repertoires postdated the peak T cell response. The sample set comprised mostly white British donors with more females, and clonal diversity was possibly underestimated. Epitopes outside B.1.351 and B.1.1.7 mutated regions reportedly drew nearly half of spike TCRs.

Concerning this clone: The antigen is unknown.

The receptor was derived from an adult who received the AZD1222 COVID-19 vaccine. This specimen was peripheral blood, taken 28 days after the second AZD1222 dose. The V and J genes are TRBV30 and TRBJ2-5; the D gene is possibly TRBD1 (6 bases). In nucleotides, the CDR3 is TGTGCCTGGAGTCAGCCTACAGGGCGCCAAGAGACCCAGTACTTC. This encodes CAWSQPTGRQETQYF.